The T cell receptor (beta chain) described here comes from a study of CXCR3-negative and CXCR3-positive naive CD8 T cells. By phenotype, naive CD8+ T cells were CD45RO-CCR7+CD27+CD95-. Study-level results: TRB CDR3 properties were used to infer TCR strength, and surface CD5 was comparable between naive subsets. TRB CDR3s were more hydrophobic in CXCR3-positive than in CXCR3-negative naive cells.

Germline V gene data show CDR1 as DFQATT and CDR2 as SNEGSKA (reference sequence). This CDR3 is built from 13 residues. A remark on this clonotype: Its antigen is currently unknown.

5' RACE that incorporated UMI labels was used to prepare the TRB cDNA libraries. After re-calling the 5' RACE reads, TCRdb lists one entry per CDR3 protein, DNA absent. In total, the table holds about 90,000 distinct CDR3 sequences. This chain connects TRBV20-1 to TRBJ2-7; TCRdb's D call, TRBD2, is unchecked because there is no DNA. Material for sequencing was naive CXCR3+ CD8+ T cells from blood. Specified subset: CD45RO-CCR7+CD27+CD95- naive CD8+ T cells expressing CXCR3 (TNR3+). This clonotype originated in a human donor in good health. Some clones in this sample may be carry-over from other donors' samples. CDR3 residues: CSARWDVEYEQYF.